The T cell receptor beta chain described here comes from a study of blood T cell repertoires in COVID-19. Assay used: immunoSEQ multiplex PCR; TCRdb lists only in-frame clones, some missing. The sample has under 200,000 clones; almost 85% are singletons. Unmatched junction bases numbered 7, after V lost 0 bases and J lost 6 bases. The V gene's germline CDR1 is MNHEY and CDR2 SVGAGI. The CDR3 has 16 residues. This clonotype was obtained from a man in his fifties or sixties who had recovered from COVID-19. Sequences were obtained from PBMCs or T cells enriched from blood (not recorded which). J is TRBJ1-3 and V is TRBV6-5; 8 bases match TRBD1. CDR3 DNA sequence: TGTGCCAGCAGTTACTCGAGCCTTCAGGGGGCAAACACCATATATTTT. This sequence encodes CASSYSSLQGANTIYF.